These 11 T cell receptor beta chains originate from one sample sequenced in a study of shared clonotypes between healthy human individuals. This table comes from immunoSEQ multiplex PCR, and its TCRdb copy is limited to in-frame clones, with some not included. Among some 2,000,000 clones listed, about 94% were seen once. Source material: naive CD4+ T cells sorted from blood. Subset noted: CD45RA+ positively selected. The receptor source for this set is a young man in good health.

The V gene is TRBV7-8, the J gene TRBJ2-3; D possibly matches TRBD1 or TRBD2 (5 bases each). Per the germline V gene, CDR1 is SGHVS and CDR2 is FQNEAQ. Trimming shortened V by 3 bases and J by 5 bases, and 15 bases separated the two germline ends. The CDR3 contains 15 residues. CDR3 nucleotides: TGTGCCAGCAGCTTTTGGCGCCTGGGGGAAGATACGCAGTATTTT. This encodes CASSFWRLGEDTQYF.

The V call is TRBV27, the J call TRBJ2-3, with D tentatively TRBD1 (5 bases). Trimming removed 4 bases at V and 0 bases at J, with 11 bases between. The germline CDR1 and CDR2 sequences are MNHEY and SMNVEV (reference sequence). The CDR3 runs to 15 residues. The CDR3 reads CASSSLGASTDTQYF. In DNA form, the CDR3 reads TGTGCCAGCAGTTCTCTTGGGGCTAGCACAGATACGCAGTATTTT.

This sequence joins TRBV19 and TRBJ1-5, with a tentative D call TRBD1 (5 bases). Germline V lookup: CDR1 LNHDA, CDR2 SQIVND (reference sequence). The V gene lost 3 bases and the J gene lost 13 bases, with 31 bases spanning the gap. CDR3 length: 18 amino acids. Here the CDR3 DNA reads TGTGCCAGTAGTATTAGGTTAACGGAGCCCGGGGCCGCAATAAAACAGCATTTT. This translates into CASSIRLTEPGAAIKQHF.

The chain carries TRBV5-4 and TRBJ2-2; 11 bases line up with TRBD2. Germline CDR1 and CDR2: SGHNT and YYREEE (reference sequence). The CDR3 has 16 residues. J gave up 4 bases and V 0 bases, and 2 bases lay outside the gene matches. The CDR3 nucleotides are TGTGCCAGCAGCTTGGCGGGGACTAGCGGCACCGGGGAGCTGTTTTTT. Protein product: CASSLAGTSGTGELFF.

V gene TRBV27 combines with J gene TRBJ2-5; the match to TRBD1 covers 8 bases. The CDR3 length is 18 residues. Per germline, CDR1 MNHEY and CDR2 SMNVEV (reference sequence). Unmatched junction bases numbered 14, after V lost 5 bases and J lost 0 bases. In DNA form, the CDR3 reads TGTGCCAGCAGTACCCTTTGGACAGGGTGGGGATACCAAGAGACCCAGTACTTC. Protein: CASSTLWTGWGYQETQYF.

This clone was observed a single time. V usage is TRBV30 and J usage is TRBJ1-6; 12 bases line up with TRBD1. V gave up 3 bases and J gave up 7 bases; unmatched junction bases: 7. The CDR3 is 16 residues long. Germline lookup yields CDR1 GTSNPN and CDR2 SVGIG (reference sequence). CDR3 sequence: CAWSPAGTGGNSPLHF. CDR3 DNA: TGTGCCTGGAGCCCAGCAGGGACAGGGGGCAATTCACCCCTCCACTTT.

V is TRBV2 and J is TRBJ2-4, with D possibly being TRBD1 (6 bases). Germline values: CDR1 SNHLY, CDR2 FYNNEI. This CDR3 contains 17 residues. The germline V and J ends were trimmed by 6 bases and 5 bases, with 23 bases remaining between them. CDR3 bases: TGTGCCAGCAGCCCTATACAGGGATGGGCTACGGAAAACATTCAGTACTTC. The encoded protein is CASSPIQGWATENIQYF.

This sequence joins TRBV7-9 and TRBJ1-6, with TRBD1 matching 9 bases. Looked up from germline, CDR1 is SEHNR and CDR2 is FQNEAQ (reference sequence). Trimming at V came to 4 bases and at J to 9 bases, leaving 4 bases not matched to a gene. This CDR3 is built from 14 residues. As DNA, the CDR3 is TGTGCCAGCAGCTCGGACAGGGGCACTTCACCCCTCCACTTT. The encoded protein is CASSSDRGTSPLHF.

This clone was observed a few times. This CDR3 is also generated by other DNA sequences in the sample. The gene calls are TRBV7-2 and TRBJ1-1; possibly TRBD1 for D (5 bases). In germline, CDR1 is SGHTA, CDR2 FQGNSA. The CDR3 consists of 14 residues. V was shortened by 1 base and J by 0 bases, with 6 bases between the two germline ends. The CDR3 loop is CASSLGQLNTEAFF. The DNA for the CDR3 is TGTGCCAGCAGCTTAGGACAGTTGAACACTGAAGCTTTCTTT.

This clone was detected once. This rearrangement joins TRBV28 to TRBJ1-5; D unclear. Germline values: CDR1 MDHEN, CDR2 SYDVKM. This CDR3 region has 15 residues. Trimming stripped 2 bases from V and 5 bases from J, with 13 bases between. The CDR3 nucleotides read TGTGCCAGCAGTTTAGAACAGTTCGTCGATCAGCCCCAGCATTTT. This codes for CASSLEQFVDQPQHF.

The rearrangement joins TRBV19 to TRBJ2-5, with TRBD2 matching over 12 bases. Germline V CDR1 and CDR2: LNHDA, SQIVND (reference sequence). CDR3 size: 14 residues. V lost 7 bases and J lost 5; bases outside the gene matches: 5. The CDR3: CASKLAGGSETQYF. DNA of the CDR3: TGTGCCAGTAAACTAGCGGGGGGCAGTGAGACCCAGTACTTC.